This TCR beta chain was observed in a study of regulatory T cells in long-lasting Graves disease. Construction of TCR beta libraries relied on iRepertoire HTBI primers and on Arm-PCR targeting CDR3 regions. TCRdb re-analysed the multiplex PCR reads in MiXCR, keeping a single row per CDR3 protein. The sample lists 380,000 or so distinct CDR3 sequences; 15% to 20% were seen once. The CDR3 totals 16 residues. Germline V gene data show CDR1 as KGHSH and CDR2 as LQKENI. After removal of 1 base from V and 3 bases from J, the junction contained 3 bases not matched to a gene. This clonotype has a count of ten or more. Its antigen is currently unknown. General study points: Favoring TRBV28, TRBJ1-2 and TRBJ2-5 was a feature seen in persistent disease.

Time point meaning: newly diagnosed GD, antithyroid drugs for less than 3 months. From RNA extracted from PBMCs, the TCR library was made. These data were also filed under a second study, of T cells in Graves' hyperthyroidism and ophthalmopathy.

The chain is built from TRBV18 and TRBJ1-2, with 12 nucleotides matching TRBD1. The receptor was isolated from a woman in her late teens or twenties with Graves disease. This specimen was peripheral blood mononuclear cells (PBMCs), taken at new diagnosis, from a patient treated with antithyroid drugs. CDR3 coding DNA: TGTGCCAGCTCACCACAGGGGACAGGGGGCGACTATGGCTACACCTTC. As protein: CASSPQGTGGDYGYTF.